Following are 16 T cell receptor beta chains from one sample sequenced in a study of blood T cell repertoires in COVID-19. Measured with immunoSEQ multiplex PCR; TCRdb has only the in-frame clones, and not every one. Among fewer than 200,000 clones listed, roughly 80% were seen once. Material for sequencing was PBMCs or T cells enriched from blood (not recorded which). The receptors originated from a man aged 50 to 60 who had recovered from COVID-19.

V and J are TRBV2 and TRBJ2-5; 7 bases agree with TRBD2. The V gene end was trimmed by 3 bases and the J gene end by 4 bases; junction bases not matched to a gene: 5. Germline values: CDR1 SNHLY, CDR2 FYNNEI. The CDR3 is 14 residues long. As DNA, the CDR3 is TGTGCCAGCAGTGACTGGGGAGGGAGAGAGACCCAGTACTTC. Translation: CASSDWGGRETQYF.

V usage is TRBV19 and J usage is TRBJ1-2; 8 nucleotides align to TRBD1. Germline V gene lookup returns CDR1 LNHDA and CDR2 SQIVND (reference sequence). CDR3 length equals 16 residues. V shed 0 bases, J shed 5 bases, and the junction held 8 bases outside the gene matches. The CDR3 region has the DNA TGTGCCAGTAGTATAGATTTTGACAGGGGATATTATGGCTACACCTTC. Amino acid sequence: CASSIDFDRGYYGYTF.

The chain's CDR3 is CSARTGRRLAKNIQYF. The CDR3 nucleotides read TGCAGCGCAAGGACAGGGCGGAGGCTAGCCAAAAACATTCAGTACTTC. The V gene is TRBV29-1, the J gene TRBJ2-4, with 8 positions matching TRBD1. CDR3 length equals 16 residues. Trimming removed 7 bases from V and 0 bases from J; junction bases left unmatched: 11. Germline CDR1 and CDR2: SQVTM and ANQGSEA. The entire variable domain, with the rest obtained from reference TRBV29-1 and TRBJ2-4, is as follows: SAVISQKPSRDICQRGTSLTIQCQVDSQVTMMFWYRQQPGQSLTLIATANQGSEATYESGFVIDKFPISRPNLTFSTLTVSNMSPEDSSIYLCSARTGRRLAKNIQYFGAGTRLSVL.

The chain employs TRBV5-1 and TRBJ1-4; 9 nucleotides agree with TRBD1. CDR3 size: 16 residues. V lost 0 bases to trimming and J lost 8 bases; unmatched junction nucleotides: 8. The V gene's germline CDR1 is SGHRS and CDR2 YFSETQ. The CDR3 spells CASSLGLGQGNEKLFF. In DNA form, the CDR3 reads TGCGCCAGCAGCTTGGGCTTGGGACAGGGTAACGAAAAACTGTTTTTT.

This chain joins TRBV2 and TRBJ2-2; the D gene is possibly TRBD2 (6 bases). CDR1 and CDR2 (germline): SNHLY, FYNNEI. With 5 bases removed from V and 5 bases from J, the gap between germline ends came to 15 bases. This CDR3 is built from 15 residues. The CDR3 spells CASSMVGGRTGELFF. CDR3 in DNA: TGTGCCAGCAGTATGGTCGGGGGAAGGACCGGGGAGCTGTTTTTT.

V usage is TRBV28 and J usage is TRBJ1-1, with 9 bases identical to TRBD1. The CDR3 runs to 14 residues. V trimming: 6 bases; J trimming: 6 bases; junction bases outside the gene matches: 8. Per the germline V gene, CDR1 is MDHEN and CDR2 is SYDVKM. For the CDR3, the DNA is TGTGCCAGCAGCGGGACAGGGCTTAGGGCTGAAGCTTTCTTT. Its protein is CASSGTGLRAEAFF.

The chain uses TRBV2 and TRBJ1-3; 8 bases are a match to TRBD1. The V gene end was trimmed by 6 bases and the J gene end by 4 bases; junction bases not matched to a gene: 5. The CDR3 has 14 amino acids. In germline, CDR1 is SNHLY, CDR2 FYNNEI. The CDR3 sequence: CASRTGVEGNTIYF. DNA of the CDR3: TGTGCCAGCAGGACAGGGGTTGAAGGAAACACCATATATTTT.

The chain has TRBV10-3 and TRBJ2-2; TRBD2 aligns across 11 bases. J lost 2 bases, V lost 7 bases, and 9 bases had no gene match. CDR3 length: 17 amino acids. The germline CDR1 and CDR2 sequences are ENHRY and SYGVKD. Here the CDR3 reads CAINVPSGGTNTGELFF. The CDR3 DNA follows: TGTGCCATCAATGTACCTAGCGGGGGGACTAACACCGGGGAGCTGTTTTTT.

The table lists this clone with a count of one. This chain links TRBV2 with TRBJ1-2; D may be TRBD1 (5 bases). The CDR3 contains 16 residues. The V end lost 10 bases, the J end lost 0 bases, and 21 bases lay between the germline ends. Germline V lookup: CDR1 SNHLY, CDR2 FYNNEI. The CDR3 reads CATPLSQGRANYGYTF. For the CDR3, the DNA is TGTGCCACCCCCCTCTCGCAGGGCAGAGCTAACTATGGCTACACCTTC.

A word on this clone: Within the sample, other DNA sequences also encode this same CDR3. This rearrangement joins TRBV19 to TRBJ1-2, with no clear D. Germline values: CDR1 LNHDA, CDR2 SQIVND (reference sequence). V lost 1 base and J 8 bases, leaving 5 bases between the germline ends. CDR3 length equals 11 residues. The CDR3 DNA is TGTGCCAGTAGTATAGGAGGCGGCTACACCTTC. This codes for CASSIGGGYTF. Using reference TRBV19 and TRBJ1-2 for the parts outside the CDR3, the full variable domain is DGGITQSPKYLFRKEGQNVTLSCEQNLNHDAMYWYRQDPGQGLRLIYYSQIVNDFQKGDIAEGYSVSREKKESFPLTVTSAQKNPTAFYLCASSIGGGYTFGSGTRLTVV.

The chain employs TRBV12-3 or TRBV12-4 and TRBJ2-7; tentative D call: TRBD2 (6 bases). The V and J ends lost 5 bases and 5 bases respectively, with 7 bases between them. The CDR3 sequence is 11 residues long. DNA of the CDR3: TGTGCCAGCAGTCCGGGGGACGAGCAGTACTTC. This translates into CASSPGDEQYF.

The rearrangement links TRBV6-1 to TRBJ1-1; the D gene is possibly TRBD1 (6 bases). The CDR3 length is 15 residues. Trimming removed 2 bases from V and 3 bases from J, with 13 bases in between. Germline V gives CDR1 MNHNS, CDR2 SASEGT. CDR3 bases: TGTGCCAGCAGTGAACTTAGTCAGGGGTACACTGAAGCTTTCTTT. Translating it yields CASSELSQGYTEAFF.

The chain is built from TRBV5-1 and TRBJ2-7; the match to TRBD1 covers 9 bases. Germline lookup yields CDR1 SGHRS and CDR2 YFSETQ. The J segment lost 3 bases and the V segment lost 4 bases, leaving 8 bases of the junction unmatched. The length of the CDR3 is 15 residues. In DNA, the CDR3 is TGCGCCAGCAGCCCGGGGACAGGGAGGTTCTACGAGCAGTACTTC. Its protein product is CASSPGTGRFYEQYF. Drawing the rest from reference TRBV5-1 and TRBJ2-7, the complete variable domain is KAGVTQTPRYLIKTRGQQVTLSCSPISGHRSVSWYQQTPGQGLQFLFEYFSETQRNKGNFPGRFSGRQFSNSRSEMNVSTLELGDSALYLCASSPGTGRFYEQYFGPGTRLTVT.

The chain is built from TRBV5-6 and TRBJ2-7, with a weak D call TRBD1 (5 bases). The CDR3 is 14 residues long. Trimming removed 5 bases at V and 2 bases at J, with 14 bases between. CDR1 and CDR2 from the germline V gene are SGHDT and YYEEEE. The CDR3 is CASSPGRATYEQYF. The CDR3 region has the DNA TGTGCCAGCAGTCCCGGCAGGGCAACCTACGAGCAGTACTTC.

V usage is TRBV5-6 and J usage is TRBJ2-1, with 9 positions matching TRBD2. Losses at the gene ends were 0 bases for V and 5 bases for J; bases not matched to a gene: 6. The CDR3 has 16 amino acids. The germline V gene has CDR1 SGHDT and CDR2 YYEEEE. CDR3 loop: CASSLAWLAGHNEQFF. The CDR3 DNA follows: TGTGCCAGCAGCTTGGCATGGCTAGCGGGGCACAATGAGCAGTTCTTC.

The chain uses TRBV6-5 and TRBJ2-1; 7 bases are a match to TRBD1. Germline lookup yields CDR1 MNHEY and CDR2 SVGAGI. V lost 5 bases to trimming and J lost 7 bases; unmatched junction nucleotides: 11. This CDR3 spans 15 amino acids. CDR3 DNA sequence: TGTGCCAGCAGTAGACAGGGTTTATCAGTTAATGAGCAGTTCTTC. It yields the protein CASSRQGLSVNEQFF.